These 30 T cell receptor beta chains share one sample of origin, sequenced in a study of blood T cell repertoires in COVID-19. The table came from immunoSEQ multiplex PCR; TCRdb's copy has only in-frame clones and leaves some out. In the table there are 200,000 to 250,000 clones, 88% of which are singletons. The sample taken for sequencing was PBMCs or T cells enriched from blood (not recorded which). These receptor sequences come from a woman in her 30s who had been exposed to COVID-19.

This clone showed up just once. This chain uses TRBV6-5 with TRBJ1-2, with TRBD1 as a possible D gene (6 bases). This CDR3 is built from 11 residues. Per germline, CDR1 MNHEY and CDR2 SVGAGI. Trimming removed 8 bases at V and 8 bases at J, with 12 bases between. The CDR3: CASGRGGGYTF. Written as DNA, the CDR3 is TGTGCCAGCGGGAGAGGGGGAGGCTACACCTTC.

This rearrangement joins TRBV10-3 to TRBJ2-7; TRBD2 matches at 9 bases. Losses at the gene ends were 3 bases for V and 3 bases for J; bases not matched to a gene: 6. Germline V CDR1 and CDR2: ENHRY, SYGVKD. The CDR3 is made up of 15 amino acids. CDR3 residues: CAISDSGRRVYEQYF. The DNA for the CDR3 is TGTGCCATCAGTGATAGCGGGAGAAGGGTCTACGAGCAGTACTTC.

V usage is TRBV10-1 and J usage is TRBJ2-2; a weak D match, TRBD2 (5 bases). CDR3 length: 15 amino acids. V was clipped by 2 bases and J by 0 bases, with 7 bases between them. The V gene's germline CDR1 is WNHNN and CDR2 SYGVQD (reference sequence). For the CDR3, the DNA is TGCGCCAGCAGTGAGGGACTGACGAACACCGGGGAGCTGTTTTTT. This encodes CASSEGLTNTGELFF.

The chain carries TRBV5-6 and TRBJ1-2; 9 positions match TRBD1. The V segment lost 4 bases and the J segment 6 bases; nucleotides outside the gene matches: 10. Germline V gene lookup returns CDR1 SGHDT and CDR2 YYEEEE. The CDR3 is 15 amino acids. CDR3 in DNA: TGTGCCAGCAGCCATAGACAGGGGGTCTACGATGGCTACACCTTC. The encoded protein is CASSHRQGVYDGYTF.

The chain joins TRBV4-2 to TRBJ2-7; TRBD2 matches at 7 bases. The germline V gene has CDR1 LGHNA and CDR2 YNFKEQ. J was trimmed by 3 bases and V by 0 bases; bases with no gene match: 5. The length of the CDR3 is 15 residues. CDR3 loop: CASSQDPGGFYEQYF. The CDR3 nucleotides read TGTGCCAGCAGCCAAGATCCGGGAGGCTTCTACGAGCAGTACTTC.

The genes are TRBV19 and TRBJ2-7; 7 bases fit TRBD2. The V gene end was trimmed by 3 bases and the J gene end by 2 bases; junction bases not matched to a gene: 13. Germline V gives CDR1 LNHDA, CDR2 SQIVND (reference sequence). The CDR3 loop spans 17 amino acids. The CDR3 here is CASSIRSLADFPYEQYF. The CDR3 nucleotides are TGTGCCAGTAGTATTAGATCCCTAGCGGACTTCCCCTACGAGCAGTACTTC.

The rearrangement uses TRBV5-4 and TRBJ2-7; 10 bases are a match to TRBD2. CDR3 size: 16 residues. The V segment lost 3 bases and the J segment 1 base; nucleotides outside the gene matches: 7. Germline V gene data show CDR1 as SGHNT and CDR2 as YYREEE (reference sequence). The CDR3 sequence is CASSSGTSAGSYEQYF. The CDR3 DNA follows: TGTGCCAGCAGCTCCGGGACTAGCGCAGGTTCCTACGAGCAGTACTTC.

J is TRBJ2-7 and V is TRBV19; no definite D call. Germline V gives CDR1 LNHDA, CDR2 SQIVND (reference sequence). Trimming left V 6 bases short and J 4 bases short, with 16 bases between. The CDR3 consists of 14 residues. The CDR3 reads CASRPQHSSYEQYF. The CDR3 DNA sequence: TGTGCCAGTAGACCCCAGCACAGTTCTTACGAGCAGTACTTC.

The rearrangement joins TRBV7-2 to TRBJ1-2; no clear D. V lost 5 bases and J 4 bases, leaving 14 bases between the germline ends. The length of the CDR3 is 14 residues. CDR1 and CDR2 (germline): SGHTA, FQGNSA. The CDR3: CASSPGGLSYGYTF. In nucleotides, the CDR3 is TGTGCCAGCAGCCCAGGTGGGTTGAGCTATGGCTACACCTTC.

The gene calls are TRBV11-2 and TRBJ2-7; D possibly corresponds to TRBD1 (5 bases). V lost 4 bases to trimming and J lost 4 bases, with 20 bases between them. This CDR3 comprises 16 residues. Germline CDR1 and CDR2: SGHAT and FQNNGV. The CDR3 sequence: CASSSILVRGEYEQYF. The CDR3 DNA follows: TGTGCCAGCAGCTCCATCCTCGTAAGGGGCGAGTACGAGCAGTACTTC.

The chain couples TRBV5-6 to TRBJ1-5; 10 nucleotides agree with TRBD1. The CDR3 runs 18 residues. Germline V gene sequence: CDR1 SGHDT, CDR2 YYEEEE. Losses at the gene ends were 0 bases for V and 2 bases for J; bases not matched to a gene: 8. The CDR3 loop is CASSLAGTGVRGNQPQHF. The CDR3 bases are TGTGCCAGCAGCTTGGCGGGGACAGGGGTAAGGGGCAATCAGCCCCAGCATTTT.

The chain has TRBV18 and TRBJ2-5; no clear D. Germline CDR1 and CDR2: KGHSH and LQKENI. The V gene lost 3 bases and the J gene lost 2 bases, with 7 bases spanning the gap. This CDR3 comprises 13 residues. The CDR3 sequence is CASSPVQQETQYF. CDR3 in DNA: TGTGCCAGCTCACCGGTACAGCAAGAGACCCAGTACTTC.

The chain uses TRBV10-2 and TRBJ2-3; maybe TRBD2 (6 bases). V was pared by 7 bases and J by 4 bases, with 15 bases between. Germline lookup yields CDR1 WSHSY and CDR2 SAAADI. CDR3 length: 14 residues. In DNA, the CDR3 is TGCGCCAGCATAACGGGAGTGGGGGCAGATACGCAGTATTTT. This sequence encodes CASITGVGADTQYF.

This clone was seen a single time. The genes are TRBV21-1 and TRBJ1-2; the table assigns TRBD1, which was not confirmed against the DNA. TRBV21-1 is designated a pseudogene. The CDR3 contains 13 residues. This chain's CDR3 is CASTRDRGRGYTF. The CDR3 nucleotides read TGTGCCAGCACAAGGGACAGGGGAAGGGGCTACACCTTC.

The gene calls are TRBV10-3 and TRBJ2-3; 7 positions agree with TRBD1. This CDR3 comprises 13 residues. V was clipped by 1 base and J by 14 bases; unmatched bases: 9. CDR1 ENHRY and CDR2 SYGVKD come from the germline V gene. CDR3 residues: CAISEFGQVEVYF. The CDR3 DNA reads as TGTGCCATCAGTGAGTTTGGACAGGTGGAAGTGTATTTT.

The chain uses TRBV24-1 and TRBJ2-2; 7 positions agree with TRBD2. The ends lost 7 bases at V and 4 bases at J; junction bases unmatched: 5. CDR1 KGHDR and CDR2 SFDVKD come from the germline V gene. The CDR3 spans 14 residues. The DNA of the CDR3 is TGTGCCACCAGCCCGGGGGGAGGCACCGGGGAGCTGTTTTTT. It encodes CATSPGGGTGELFF.

The J gene is TRBJ1-4, the V gene TRBV2, with D perhaps TRBD1 (5 bases). The CDR3 totals 15 residues. Trimming shortened V by 10 bases and J by 3 bases, and 18 bases separated the two germline ends. Germline CDR1 reads SNHLY; CDR2 reads FYNNEI. CDR3 DNA: TGTGCCACCAAGGAGTATACAGGCCCTAATGAAAAACTGTTTTTT. Protein sequence: CATKEYTGPNEKLFF.

This clone turned up a few times. The chain combines TRBV18 with TRBJ1-4; tentatively, D is TRBD1 (6 bases). V dropped 1 base and J dropped 6 bases, with 6 bases sitting between them. The CDR3 totals 13 residues. Germline CDR1 KGHSH, CDR2 LQKENI. DNA of the CDR3: TGTGCCAGCTCACCACGGACAGATGAAAAACTGTTTTTT. As protein: CASSPRTDEKLFF.

The chain links TRBV9 to TRBJ1-1; D gene ambiguous. The CDR3 runs 14 residues. The V end was cut by 3 bases, the J end by 5 bases, with 14 bases between. Germline V gene data show CDR1 as SGDLS and CDR2 as YYNGEE. The DNA of the CDR3 is TGTGCCAGCAGCGCCCGACACATTGGGACTGAAGCTTTCTTT. Translated, it gives CASSARHIGTEAFF.

The chain joins TRBV10-3 to TRBJ1-5; weak D call: TRBD1 (6 bases). The CDR3 is 13 amino acids. Germline values: CDR1 ENHRY, CDR2 SYGVKD. V was cut by 8 bases and J by 2 bases, with 10 bases left in between. The CDR3 spells CAISSGGNQPQHF. CDR3 nucleotide sequence: TGTGCCATCTCGTCAGGGGGCAATCAGCCCCAGCATTTT.

The V and J genes are TRBV5-1 and TRBJ2-3, with a tentative D call TRBD1 (6 bases). V lost 1 base, J lost 4 bases, and 13 bases lay in between. CDR3 length: 15 amino acids. Germline V CDR1 and CDR2: SGHRS, YFSETQ. Here the CDR3 DNA reads TGCGCCAGCAGCTTGAGTACAGGGTTCGCAGATACGCAGTATTTT. As protein: CASSLSTGFADTQYF.

The rearrangement links TRBV3-1 (or the pseudogene TRBV3-2) to TRBJ1-2; no reliable D call. V lost 3 bases and J 6 bases, leaving 8 bases between the germline ends. The CDR3 sequence is 12 residues long. Germline V gene lookup returns CDR1 LGHDT and CDR2 YNNKEL (reference sequence). The CDR3 is CASSQTGDGYTF. The CDR3 DNA sequence: TGTGCCAGCAGCCAGACGGGAGATGGCTACACCTTC.

This clone turned up a few times. The CDR3 loop is CASSLEQGVRSNGYTF. CDR3 DNA: TGTGCCAGCAGCTTAGAACAGGGGGTGAGATCCAATGGCTACACCTTC. This chain connects TRBV7-9 to TRBJ1-2, with 8 bases identical to TRBD1. This CDR3 is built from 16 residues. The ends lost 1 base at V and 6 bases at J; junction bases unmatched: 10. The germline gives CDR1 SEHNR, CDR2 FQNEAQ (reference sequence).

This chain's CDR3 is CASSPLAGVVWEQFF. As DNA, the CDR3 is TGTGCCAGCAGCCCTTTAGCGGGAGTAGTGTGGGAGCAGTTCTTC. The chain combines TRBV14 with TRBJ2-1, with 9 bases lining up with TRBD2. Germline CDR1 and CDR2: SGHDN and FVKESK. The CDR3 totals 15 residues. Trimming removed 4 bases from V and 10 bases from J; junction bases left unmatched: 11.

The CDR3 coding sequence is TGTGCCTGGCGGGGGGGGGACAATGAGCAGTTCTTC. Its translation is CAWRGGDNEQFF. The chain recombines TRBV30 with TRBJ2-1, with TRBD2 matching 8 bases. V dropped 5 bases and J dropped 5; count of bases not matched to a gene: 2. This CDR3 comprises 12 residues. Per the germline V gene, CDR1 is GTSNPN and CDR2 is SVGIG (reference sequence).

This chain connects TRBV24-1 to TRBJ1-2, with D hard to call. V lost 1 base, J lost 5 bases, and 10 bases lay in between. Germline-derived CDR1 and CDR2 are KGHDR and SFDVKD. The CDR3 contains 14 residues. The CDR3 DNA reads TGTGCCACCAGTGATTTCCCCATGACTTATGGCTACACCTTC. Translation gives CATSDFPMTYGYTF.

The V gene is TRBV6-5, the J gene TRBJ1-5, with a weak D call TRBD1 (5 bases). Germline V gene sequence: CDR1 MNHEY, CDR2 SVGAGI. The CDR3 loop spans 15 amino acids. V was clipped by 6 bases and J by 0 bases, with 12 bases between them. The CDR3 reads CASRLQVFSNQPQHF. CDR3 DNA sequence: TGTGCCAGCAGATTACAGGTTTTTAGCAATCAGCCCCAGCATTTT.

V usage is TRBV19 and J usage is TRBJ1-3; D may be TRBD1 (6 bases). Between the trimmed V and J ends, which lost 7 bases and 1 base, there was a span of 20 bases. Per the germline V gene, CDR1 is LNHDA and CDR2 is SQIVND (reference sequence). CDR3 length equals 17 residues. The CDR3, as DNA: TGTGCCAGTAACTGGACAGTGTCTTTATTTTCTGGAAACACCATATATTTT. Translated: CASNWTVSLFSGNTIYF. Using reference TRBV19 and TRBJ1-3 for the parts outside the CDR3, the full variable domain is DGGITQSPKYLFRKEGQNVTLSCEQNLNHDAMYWYRQDPGQGLRLIYYSQIVNDFQKGDIAEGYSVSREKKESFPLTVTSAQKNPTAFYLCASNWTVSLFSGNTIYFGEGSWLTVV.

In DNA form, the CDR3 reads TGTGCCAGCAGCCTTTTCGGTCTAACTTCCAACAATGAGCAGTTCTTC. This gives the protein CASSLFGLTSNNEQFF. The V gene is TRBV6-4, the J gene TRBJ2-1, with unresolved D. The germline gives CDR1 MRHNA, CDR2 SNTAGT. V lost 6 bases to trimming and J lost 5 bases, with 20 bases between them. The CDR3 extends over 16 amino acids.

In this sample, this clone turned up once. V and J are TRBV5-8 and TRBJ1-1, with 7 bases fitting TRBD1. After removal of 4 bases from V and 3 bases from J, the junction contained 9 bases not matched to a gene. CDR1 and CDR2 from the germline V gene are SGHTS and YDEGEE. The CDR3 extends over 15 amino acids. Here the CDR3 DNA reads TGTGCCAGCAGCGTAACACAGGGGTGGTACACTGAAGCTTTCTTT. Its protein is CASSVTQGWYTEAFF.